Below are 25 T cell receptor beta chains sequenced from a single sample in a study of beta chain features in type 1 diabetes. The entirety of the isolated RNA underwent reverse transcription, so expressed TCRB transcripts were sequenced. Libraries were prepared by immunoSEQ multiplex PCR; TCRdb keeps only in-frame clonotypes and omits some of them. The table records 900,000 or so clones, 17% of them present only once. The sequenced sample consisted of naive CD4+ T cells from blood. The source is a woman between 18 and 29 years old in good health.

The rearrangement uses TRBV4-3 and TRBJ2-1; D call uncertain. V lost 1 base and J lost 7, with 8 bases in between. The CDR3 sequence is 13 residues long. Germline assignment: CDR1 LGHNA and CDR2 YSLEER. CDR3 protein: CASSQVPENEQFF. CDR3 coding DNA: TGCGCCAGCAGCCAAGTTCCCGAGAATGAGCAGTTCTTC.

The chain carries TRBV5-4 and TRBJ1-1; 7 nucleotides align to TRBD1. Trimming took 0 bases from V and 5 from J; bases not matched to a gene: 7. This CDR3 spans 15 amino acids. The germline CDR1 and CDR2 sequences are SGHNT and YYREEE (reference sequence). The CDR3, as DNA: TGTGCCAGCAGCTTGGGGGGGACAGTCGGAACTGAAGCTTTCTTT. Translated, it gives CASSLGGTVGTEAFF.

The chain couples TRBV19 to TRBJ2-7, with 7 bases that match TRBD1. Germline V gives CDR1 LNHDA, CDR2 SQIVND (reference sequence). V lost 10 bases and J lost 3; bases outside the gene matches: 6. This CDR3 is built from 12 residues. The CDR3 DNA follows: TGTGCCACTCGGGACAGAAGCTACGAGCAGTACTTC. Translating it yields CATRDRSYEQYF.

The chain employs TRBV6-6 and TRBJ2-5; a weak D match, TRBD2 (6 bases). The germline V gene encodes CDR1 MNHNY and CDR2 SVGAGI (reference sequence). The germline V and J ends were trimmed by 4 bases and 1 base, with 16 bases remaining between them. This CDR3 contains 16 residues. The CDR3 DNA sequence: TGTGCCAGCAGTTCCCGGGACGGACTATCCCAAGAGACCCAGTACTTC. It encodes CASSSRDGLSQETQYF.

This clone was seen a handful of times. The chain combines TRBV18 with TRBJ1-1; 8 bases line up with TRBD1. The CDR3 spans 17 residues. Per germline, CDR1 KGHSH and CDR2 LQKENI. Trimming at V came to 3 bases and at J to 4 bases, leaving 13 bases not matched to a gene. DNA for the CDR3: TGTGCCAGCTCACCGGGGTTGCAGGGGGCTGGGGGCACTGAAGCTTTCTTT. Residues: CASSPGLQGAGGTEAFF.

This clone was counted between two and nine times. The V call is TRBV7-9, the J call TRBJ1-4, with TRBD1 as a possible D gene (5 bases). V was clipped by 1 base and J by 8 bases, with 11 bases between them. The germline V gene encodes CDR1 SEHNR and CDR2 FQNEAQ (reference sequence). The CDR3 length is 14 residues. CDR3 region: CASSLERGREKLFF. The DNA of the CDR3 is TGTGCCAGCAGCTTAGAGCGGGGACGCGAAAAACTGTTTTTT.

This clone was seen a few times. The chain combines TRBV28 with TRBJ2-7; 9 nucleotides line up with TRBD2. CDR3 length: 14 residues. Germline V lookup: CDR1 MDHEN, CDR2 SYDVKM. Germline trimming cut 7 bases from V and 0 bases from J; bases unmatched to any gene: 4. The CDR3 coding sequence is TGTGCCAGCATGTGGCGGGAGGGCTCCTACGAGCAGTACTTC. Translating it yields CASMWREGSYEQYF.

V and J are TRBV9 and TRBJ2-5; D unresolved. Germline CDR1 reads SGDLS; CDR2 reads YYNGEE. V lost 0 bases, J lost 5 bases, and 14 bases lay in between. CDR3 length: 15 residues. CDR3 sequence (DNA): TGTGCCAGCAGCGTAGGACCGAACTTGGGGGAGACCCAGTACTTC. Amino acid sequence: CASSVGPNLGETQYF.

This rearrangement joins TRBV4-1 to TRBJ2-1; no reliable D call. V was shortened by 3 bases and J by 10 bases, with 16 bases between the two germline ends. The CDR3 length is 14 residues. CDR1 and CDR2 from the germline V gene are MGHRA and YSYEKL. The CDR3 DNA sequence: TGCGCCAGCAGCCAGGCTAGGCATTTAGAAGAGCAGTTCTTC. This sequence encodes CASSQARHLEEQFF.

In its sample, this clone was seen a few times. V and J are TRBV7-2 and TRBJ2-5, with D unresolved. The V gene lost 5 bases and the J gene lost 4 bases, with 11 bases spanning the gap. This CDR3 comprises 13 residues. Per germline, CDR1 SGHTA and CDR2 FQGNSA. CDR3 protein: CASSRSGVETQYF. DNA for the CDR3: TGTGCCAGCAGCCGGTCGGGCGTAGAGACCCAGTACTTC.

This clone was detected only a few times. The J gene is TRBJ1-1, the V gene TRBV7-9, with TRBD1 identical over 10 bases. The CDR3 contains 16 residues. In germline, CDR1 is SEHNR, CDR2 FQNEAQ (reference sequence). V dropped 2 bases and J dropped 3; count of bases not matched to a gene: 6. In nucleotides, the CDR3 is TGTGCCAGCAGCTTATCCCGGACAGGGGGGGACACTGAAGCTTTCTTT. It encodes CASSLSRTGGDTEAFF.

The chain couples TRBV9 to TRBJ2-7; 11 bases map to TRBD2. Germline CDR1 reads SGDLS; CDR2 reads YYNGEE. The CDR3 has 15 amino acids. V shed 0 bases and J 6 bases; nucleotides not matched to a gene: 5. CDR3 loop: CASSVEPSGRFEQYF. The CDR3 coding sequence is TGTGCCAGCAGCGTAGAACCTAGCGGGAGGTTCGAGCAGTACTTC.

The J gene is TRBJ2-1, the V gene TRBV5-5, with D unclear. Germline CDR1 is SGHKS and CDR2 is YYEKEE (reference sequence). V gave up 0 bases and J gave up 7 bases, with 2 bases separating them. The CDR3 spans 11 residues. CDR3 protein: CASSLENEQFF. Here the CDR3 DNA reads TGTGCCAGCAGCTTGGAGAATGAGCAGTTCTTC.

The chain has TRBV7-2 and TRBJ2-2; D is perhaps TRBD1 (6 bases). Germline CDR1 and CDR2: SGHTA and FQGNSA. The CDR3 is 12 residues long. The ends were cut back, 5 bases at V and 9 bases at J, with 10 bases in the middle. The CDR3 loop reads CASSQGLRELFF. As DNA, the CDR3 is TGTGCCAGCAGCCAGGGGCTGAGGGAGCTGTTTTTT.

V and J are TRBV7-8 and TRBJ2-1, with 11 bases lining up with TRBD2. Per the germline V gene, CDR1 is SGHVS and CDR2 is FQNEAQ. CDR3 size: 18 residues. The V segment lost 1 base and the J segment 7 bases; nucleotides outside the gene matches: 12. For the CDR3, the DNA is TGTGCCAGCAGCTTAGAGGTCTGGCTAGCGGGAGGTAGGAATGAGCAGTTCTTC. Protein sequence: CASSLEVWLAGGRNEQFF.

This clone was seen a handful of times. The V and J genes are TRBV7-3 and TRBJ2-3; the match to TRBD2 covers 9 bases. The CDR3 has 14 amino acids. CDR1 and CDR2 from the germline V gene are SGHTA and FQGTGA. CDR3 sequence: CARVAGESTDTQYF. The CDR3 bases are TGTGCGAGGGTAGCGGGAGAAAGCACAGATACGCAGTATTTT.

This clone was observed a few times. The chain employs TRBV7-2 and TRBJ2-2; D unresolved. The CDR3 consists of 11 residues. V was shortened by 10 bases and J by 4 bases, with 7 bases between the two germline ends. The germline gives CDR1 SGHTA, CDR2 FQGNSA. The CDR3 DNA is TGTGCCACCTTAATCACCGGGGAGCTGTTTTTT. As protein: CATLITGELFF.

In its sample, this clone was seen a few times. The chain employs TRBV5-4 and TRBJ2-3; TRBD2 aligns across 11 bases. The CDR3 is made up of 15 amino acids. V was clipped by 5 bases and J by 3 bases; unmatched bases: 5. Germline CDR1 and CDR2: SGHNT and YYREEE (reference sequence). In nucleotides, the CDR3 is TGTGCCAGCAGGACTAGCGGGACCCCTACAGATACGCAGTATTTT. It codes for CASRTSGTPTDTQYF.

This sequence joins TRBV6-6 and TRBJ2-6; D is possibly TRBD1 (6 bases). V was clipped by 5 bases and J by 0 bases, with 11 bases between them. The germline gives CDR1 MNHNY, CDR2 SVGAGI (reference sequence). This CDR3 is built from 16 residues. The chain's CDR3 is CASSTGQTSGANVLTF. The CDR3 nucleotides read TGTGCCAGCAGTACCGGACAGACCTCTGGGGCCAACGTCCTGACTTTC.

This clone was detected a few times. The chain uses TRBV11-2 and TRBJ2-5; D gene unclear. The J call may be wrong; the DNA end is better matched by TRBJ2-7. Germline CDR1 reads SGHAT; CDR2 reads FQNNGV. The CDR3 extends over 12 amino acids. CDR3 loop: CASSLAGYEQYF. CDR3 in DNA: TGTGCCAGCAGCTTAGCCGGCTACGAGCAGTACTTC.

With respect to this clone: The same CDR3 is also encoded by other DNA sequences in this sample. This chain uses TRBV28 with TRBJ1-5; 7 bases are a match to TRBD1. The length of the CDR3 is 14 residues. V shed 3 bases, J shed 5 bases, and the junction held 4 bases outside the gene matches. CDR1 is MDHEN and CDR2 is SYDVKM in the germline V gene. DNA of the CDR3: TGTGCCAGCAGTTTGGGTCAGGGGGATCAGCCCCAGCATTTT. It translates to CASSLGQGDQPQHF.

This sequence joins TRBV6-6 and TRBJ2-3, with D perhaps TRBD1 (5 bases). V was cut by 2 bases and J by 4 bases, with 13 bases left in between. The germline V gene has CDR1 MNHNY and CDR2 SVGAGI (reference sequence). There are 15 residues in the CDR3. CDR3 residues: CASSYPTTDADTQYF. The CDR3 DNA is TGTGCCAGCAGTTACCCTACGACAGATGCAGATACGCAGTATTTT.

The V gene is TRBV6-5, the J gene TRBJ2-2; D perhaps matches TRBD2 (6 bases). Trimming shortened V by 4 bases and J by 4 bases, and 13 bases separated the two germline ends. The CDR3 sequence is 15 residues long. The germline V gene encodes CDR1 MNHEY and CDR2 SVGAGI. CDR3 DNA sequence: TGTGCCAGCAGTTCCGAAGGACTACCCACCGGGGAGCTGTTTTTT. Encoded protein: CASSSEGLPTGELFF.

The chain carries TRBV25-1 and TRBJ2-7; D may be TRBD2 (6 bases). Germline lookup yields CDR1 MGHDK and CDR2 SYGVNS. The ends were cut back, 1 base at V and 2 bases at J, with 12 bases in the middle. This CDR3 contains 15 residues. This chain's CDR3 is CASSELGDSTYEQYF. CDR3 DNA sequence: TGTGCCAGCAGTGAATTGGGGGACTCCACCTACGAGCAGTACTTC.

This clone was recorded a few times. This chain joins TRBV7-3 and TRBJ1-3; maybe TRBD1 (5 bases). Trimming removed 1 base at V and 2 bases at J, with 21 bases between. The CDR3 covers 19 residues. CDR1 and CDR2 (germline): SGHTA, FQGTGA. This chain's CDR3 is CASSLKRSGRVIPGNTIYF. The CDR3 coding sequence is TGTGCCAGCAGCTTAAAGCGCTCCGGCAGGGTGATACCTGGAAACACCATATATTTT.